This T cell receptor beta chain was sequenced in a study of blood T cells in healthy people across ages (dated by TCRdb to 2015 to 2017). Looking at the study overall: In model experiments, roughly one uniquely barcoded TCR beta cDNA molecule per two T cells was captured by template switching. The study measured age-related changes in TCR beta repertoire diversity using deep sequencing normalized with unique cDNA molecular identifiers. The donors were split into four age groups: young (average 16 years), middle-aged (about 40), aged (about 62) and long-lived (about 74). To avoid experimental bias, donors of different ages were randomly spread across the sequencing lanes. Using the same blood draw, the study looked at two additional independent replicas of 1 million unique cDNA reads for two donors, one aged 18 to 30 and the other aged 80 or older. On the study overall, not on this receptor specifically: Because donor CMV infection status was unknown, age-related changes in expanded clonotypes were potentially confounded. Conclusive comparison of naive and antigen-experienced compartments was prevented by the profiling of bulk unsorted PBMCs. Total diversity estimates from one million sequenced T cells were considered lower bounds and underestimates. Observed TCR beta diversity per million T cells fell roughly linearly with age, and a significant reduction was already apparent by age approximately 41. The percentage of naive T cells measured by flow cytometry correlated strongly with observed TCR beta diversity. Compared with the aged group, the long-lived group had more naive CD4+ T cells, fewer expanded clones and increased TCR diversity, suggesting age selection.

This clonotype showed up many times. Its antigen has not been determined. Base qualities were left out, and no much larger clone turns up one base away. The roughly 39 donors, aged about 6 to 100 years, were systemically healthy Caucasian individuals from Russia. Approximately 9.7 milliliters of peripheral blood were drawn from each donor into EDTA-treated Vacutainer tubes. Ficoll-Paque density-gradient centrifugation was used to isolate PBMCs, with at least 7 million per sample. Total RNA was extracted from PBMCs with Trizol reagent, with at least 5 micrograms obtained per sample. The percentages of naive CD45RAhigh/CD27high T cells were determined by flow cytometry on a PBMC aliquot from every donor. V is shortened by 2 bases, J by 4 bases, and the region joining them spans 14 bases. The germline V gene encodes CDR1 MNHEY and CDR2 SVGAGI. Measured from the cysteine to the phenylalanine, the CDR3 is 15 residues long. The only DNA kept is the CDR3, 45 bases in frame from the first base.

Libraries were made using 5' RACE. The sequencing machine was an Illumina HiSeq 2500. A second PCR of about 7 to 12 cycles was run with a J-beta primer mix and a sample-barcoded 5' primer. Each TCR beta cDNA molecule received a unique molecular identifier from a template-switch 5' adaptor carrying 12 random nucleotides. Each sample yielded at least 2.5 million CDR3-containing paired-end reads. First-strand cDNA synthesis was performed from all RNA using the Mint cDNA synthesis kit, with priming by a TRBC-specific oligonucleotide. All cDNA was treated with uracil-DNA glycosylase and then went through a first 18-cycle PCR with the universal primers M1SS and BC2_uni_R. The paper's processing steps were these. For normalization, 1 million high-quality reads, each with a distinct molecular identifier, were randomly selected from each sample. Reads with shared molecular identifiers were discarded instead of being binned into consensus sequences. MiTCR, set to a Q25 quality threshold and the strictest error-elimination algorithm, was used for CDR3 identification, clonotype clustering and error correction. A nonparametric unseen species model using Euler transformation provided a lower-bound estimate of total TCR beta diversity. TCRdb took the public reads, trimmed them with fastp at Q25, ran MiXCR for clone calling and kept in-frame beta chains. Rows merge per CDR3 protein into single entries with the most common DNA and genes. None of the V and J calls come from the authors' own analysis; TCRdb made them. The sample table holds 1.5 million to 2 million distinct CDR3 sequences, of which approximately 30% were seen once. The ten largest clones represent roughly 8% of the sample.

The rearrangement combines TRBV6-5 with TRBJ1-2; D gene: possibly TRBD1, on 5 matching bases. This clonotype originated in a woman in her thirties in good health. Sequencing was done on a sample of blood. CDR3 region: CASSYGGGPSYGYTF. The sequenced DNA: TGTGCCAGCAGTTACGGTGGGGGACCGTCCTATGGCTACACCTTC.